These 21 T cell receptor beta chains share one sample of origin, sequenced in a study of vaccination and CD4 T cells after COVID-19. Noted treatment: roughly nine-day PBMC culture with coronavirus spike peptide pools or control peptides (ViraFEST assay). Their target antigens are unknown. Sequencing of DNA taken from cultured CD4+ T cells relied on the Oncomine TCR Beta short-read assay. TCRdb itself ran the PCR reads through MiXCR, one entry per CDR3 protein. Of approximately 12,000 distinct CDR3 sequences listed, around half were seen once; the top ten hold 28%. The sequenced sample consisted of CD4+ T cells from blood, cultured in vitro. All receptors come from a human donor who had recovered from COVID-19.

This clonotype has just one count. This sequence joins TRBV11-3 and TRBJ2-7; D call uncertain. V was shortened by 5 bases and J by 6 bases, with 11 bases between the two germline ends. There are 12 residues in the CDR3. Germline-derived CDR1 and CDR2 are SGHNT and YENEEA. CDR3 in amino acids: CASSGRTAEQYF. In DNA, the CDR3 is TGTGCCAGCAGCGGACGGACGGCCGAGCAGTACTTC. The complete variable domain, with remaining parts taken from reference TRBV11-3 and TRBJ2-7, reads EAGVVQSPRYKIIEKKQPVAFWCNPISGHNTLYWYLQNLGQGPELLIRYENEEAVDDSQLPKDRFSAERLKGVDSTLKIQPAELGDSAVYLCASSGRTAEQYFGPGTRLTVT.

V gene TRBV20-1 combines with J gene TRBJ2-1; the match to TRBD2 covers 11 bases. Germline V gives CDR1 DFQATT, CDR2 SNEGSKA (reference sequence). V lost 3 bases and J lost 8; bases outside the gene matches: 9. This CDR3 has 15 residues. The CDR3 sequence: CSARVSGRAYDEQFF. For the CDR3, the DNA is TGCAGTGCTAGGGTTAGCGGGAGGGCGTACGATGAGCAGTTCTTC.

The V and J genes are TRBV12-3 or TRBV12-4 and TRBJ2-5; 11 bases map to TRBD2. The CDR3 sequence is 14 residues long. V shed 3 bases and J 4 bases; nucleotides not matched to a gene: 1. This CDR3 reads CASSFGTSGETQYF. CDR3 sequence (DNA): TGTGCCAGCAGTTTCGGGACTAGCGGAGAGACCCAGTACTTC.

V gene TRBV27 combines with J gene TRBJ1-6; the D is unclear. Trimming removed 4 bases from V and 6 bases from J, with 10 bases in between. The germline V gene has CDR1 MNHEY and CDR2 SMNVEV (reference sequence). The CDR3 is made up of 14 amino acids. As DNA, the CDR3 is TGTGCCAGCAGTTCTCTGGGATCTAATTCACCCCTCCACTTT. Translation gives CASSSLGSNSPLHF.

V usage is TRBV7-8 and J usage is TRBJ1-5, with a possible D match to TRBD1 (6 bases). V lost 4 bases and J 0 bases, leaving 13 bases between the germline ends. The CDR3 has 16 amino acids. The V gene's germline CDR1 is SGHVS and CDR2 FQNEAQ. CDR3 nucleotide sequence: TGTGCCAGCAGCTCGGACAGTTTTTTTAGCAATCAGCCCCAGCATTTT. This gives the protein CASSSDSFFSNQPQHF.

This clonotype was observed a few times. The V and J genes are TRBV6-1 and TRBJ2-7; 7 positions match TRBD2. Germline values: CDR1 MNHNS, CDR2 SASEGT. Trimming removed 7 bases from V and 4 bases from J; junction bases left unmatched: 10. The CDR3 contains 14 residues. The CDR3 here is CASMRSSGLYEQYF. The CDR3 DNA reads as TGTGCCAGCATGAGGTCTAGCGGCCTGTACGAGCAGTACTTC.

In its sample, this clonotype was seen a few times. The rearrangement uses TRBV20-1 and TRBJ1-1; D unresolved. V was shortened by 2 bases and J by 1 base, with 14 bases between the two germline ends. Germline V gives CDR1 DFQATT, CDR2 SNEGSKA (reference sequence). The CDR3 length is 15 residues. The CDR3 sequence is CSARLPLRQNTEAFF. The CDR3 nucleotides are TGCAGTGCTAGACTCCCCCTGAGACAGAACACTGAAGCTTTCTTT.

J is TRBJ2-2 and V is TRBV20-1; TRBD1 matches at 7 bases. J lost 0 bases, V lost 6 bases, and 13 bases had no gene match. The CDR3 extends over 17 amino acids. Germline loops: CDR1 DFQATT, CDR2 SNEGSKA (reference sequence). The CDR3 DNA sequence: TGCAGTGCGAGAAGGGGGCAGGGGAACACGAACACCGGGGAGCTGTTTTTT. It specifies CSARRGQGNTNTGELFF.

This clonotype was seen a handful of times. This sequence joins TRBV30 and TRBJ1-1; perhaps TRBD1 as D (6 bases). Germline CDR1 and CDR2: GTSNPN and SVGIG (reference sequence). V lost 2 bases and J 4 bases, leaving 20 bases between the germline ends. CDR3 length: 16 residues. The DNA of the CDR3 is TGTGCCTGGAGTTTCCTACAGGGTAGGATGGGCACTGAAGCTTTCTTT. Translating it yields CAWSFLQGRMGTEAFF. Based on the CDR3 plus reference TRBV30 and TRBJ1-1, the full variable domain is SQTIHQWPATLVQPVGSPLSLECTVEGTSNPNLYWYRQAAGRGLQLLFYSVGIGQISSEVPQNLSASRPQDRQFILSSKKLLLSDSGFYLCAWSFLQGRMGTEAFFGQGTRLTVV.

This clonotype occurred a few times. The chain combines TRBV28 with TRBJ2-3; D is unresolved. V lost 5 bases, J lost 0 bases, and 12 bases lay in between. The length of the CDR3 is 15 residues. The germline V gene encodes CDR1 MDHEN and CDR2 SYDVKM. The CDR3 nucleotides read TGTGCCAGCAGTACCGCTCCGCCTAGCACAGATACGCAGTATTTT. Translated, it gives CASSTAPPSTDTQYF.

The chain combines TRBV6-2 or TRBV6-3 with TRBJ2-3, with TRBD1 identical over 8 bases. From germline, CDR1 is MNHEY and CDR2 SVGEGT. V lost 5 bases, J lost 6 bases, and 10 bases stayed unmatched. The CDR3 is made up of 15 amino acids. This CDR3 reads CASSTPGQARDTQYF. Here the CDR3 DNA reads TGTGCCAGCAGTACCCCGGGACAGGCGAGGGATACGCAGTATTTT.

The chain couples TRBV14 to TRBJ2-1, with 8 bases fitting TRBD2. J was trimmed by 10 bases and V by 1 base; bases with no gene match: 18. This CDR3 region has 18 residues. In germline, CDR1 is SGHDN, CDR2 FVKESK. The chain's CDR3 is CASSQGLAGGIYSQEQFF. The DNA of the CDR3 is TGTGCCAGCAGCCAAGGGCTAGCGGGCGGAATTTATTCACAGGAGCAGTTCTTC.

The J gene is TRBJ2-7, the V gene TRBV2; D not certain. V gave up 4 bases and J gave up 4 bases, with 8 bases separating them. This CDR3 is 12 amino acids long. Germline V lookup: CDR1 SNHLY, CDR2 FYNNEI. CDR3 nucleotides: TGTGCCAGCAGTGGGGCCTATTACGAGCAGTACTTC. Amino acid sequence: CASSGAYYEQYF.

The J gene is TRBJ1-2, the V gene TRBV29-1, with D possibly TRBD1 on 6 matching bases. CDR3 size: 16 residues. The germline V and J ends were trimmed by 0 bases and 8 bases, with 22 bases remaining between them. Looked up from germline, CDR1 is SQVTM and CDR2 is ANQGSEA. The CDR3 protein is CSVEDRYSGGAAGYTF. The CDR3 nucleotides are TGCAGCGTTGAAGATCGGTATAGTGGGGGCGCCGCCGGCTACACCTTC.

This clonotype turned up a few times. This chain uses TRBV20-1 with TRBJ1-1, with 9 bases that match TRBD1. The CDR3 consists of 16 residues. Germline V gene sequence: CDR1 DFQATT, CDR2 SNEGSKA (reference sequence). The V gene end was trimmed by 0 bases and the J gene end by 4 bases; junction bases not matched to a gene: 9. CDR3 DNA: TGCAGTGCTAGAGATCGGACAGGGGTTGGCGGCACTGAAGCTTTCTTT. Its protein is CSARDRTGVGGTEAFF.

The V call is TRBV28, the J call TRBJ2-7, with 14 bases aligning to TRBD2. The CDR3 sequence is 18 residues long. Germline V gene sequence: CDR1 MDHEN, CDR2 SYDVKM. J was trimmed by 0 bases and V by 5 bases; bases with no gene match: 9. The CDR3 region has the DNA TGTGCCAGCAGTCCAGGACTAGCGGGAGGATCCAGCTCCTACGAGCAGTACTTC. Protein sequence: CASSPGLAGGSSSYEQYF.

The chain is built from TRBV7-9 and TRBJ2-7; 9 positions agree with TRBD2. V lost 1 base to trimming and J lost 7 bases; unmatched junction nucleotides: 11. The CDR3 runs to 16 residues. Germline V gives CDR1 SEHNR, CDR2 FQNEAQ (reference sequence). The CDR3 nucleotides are TGTGCCAGCAGCTTAGGTCCTAGCGGGAACCCAGGTGAGCAGTACTTC. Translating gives CASSLGPSGNPGEQYF.

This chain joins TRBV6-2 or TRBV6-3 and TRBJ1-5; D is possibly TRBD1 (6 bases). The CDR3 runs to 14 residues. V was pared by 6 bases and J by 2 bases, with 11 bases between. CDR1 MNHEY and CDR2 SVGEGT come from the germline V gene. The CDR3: CASSPRQGNQPQHF. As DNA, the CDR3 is TGTGCCAGCAGCCCTCGACAGGGCAATCAGCCCCAGCATTTT.

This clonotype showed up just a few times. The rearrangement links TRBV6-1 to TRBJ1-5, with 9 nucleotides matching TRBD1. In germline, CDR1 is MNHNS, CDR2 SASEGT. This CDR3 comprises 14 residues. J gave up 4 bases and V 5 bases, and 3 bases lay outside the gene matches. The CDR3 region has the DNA TGTGCCAGCAGTCGGACAGGGGTTAATCAGCCCCAGCATTTT. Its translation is CASSRTGVNQPQHF.

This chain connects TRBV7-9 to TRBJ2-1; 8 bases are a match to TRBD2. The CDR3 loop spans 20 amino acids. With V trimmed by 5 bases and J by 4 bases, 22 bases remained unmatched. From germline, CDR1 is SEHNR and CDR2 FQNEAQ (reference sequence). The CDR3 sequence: CASSPSARGSVAGTYNEQFF. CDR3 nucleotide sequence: TGTGCCAGCAGCCCCTCAGCGAGGGGGTCGGTAGCGGGGACTTACAATGAGCAGTTCTTC.

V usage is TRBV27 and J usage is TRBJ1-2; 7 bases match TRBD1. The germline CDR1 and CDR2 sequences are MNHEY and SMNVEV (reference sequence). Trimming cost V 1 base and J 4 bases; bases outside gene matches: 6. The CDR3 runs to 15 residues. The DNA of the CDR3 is TGTGCCAGCAGTTTATACAGGGGAATGAGCTATGGCTACACCTTC. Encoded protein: CASSLYRGMSYGYTF.